The 25 T cell receptor beta chains given below trace back to one sample, sequenced in a study of OX40 agonist ivuxolimab in advanced cancers. Method: immunoSEQ multiplex PCR; TCRdb's copy keeps in-frame clones and lacks some. The repertoire holds tens of thousands of clones, with more than 80% as singletons. Sequencing used CD4+ or CD8+ T cells sorted from blood, obtained in a trial of the OX40 agonist ivuxolimab. These TCRs come from an adult with an advanced solid tumor such as melanoma, head and neck, liver or kidney cancer.

A single count supports this clone. This chain links TRBV4-1 with TRBJ2-1; either TRBD1 or TRBD2 may supply D (6 bases each). This CDR3 spans 16 amino acids. Trimming removed 2 bases at V and 7 bases at J, with 18 bases between. The germline CDR1 and CDR2 sequences are MGHRA and YSYEKL. This chain's CDR3 is CASSQPLGGAGNEQFF. The DNA for the CDR3 is TGCGCCAGCAGCCAACCATTGGGGGGCGCGGGGAATGAGCAGTTCTTC.

The genes are TRBV11-1 and TRBJ2-7; 7 positions match TRBD1. J gave up 5 bases and V 3 bases, and 4 bases lay outside the gene matches. This CDR3 contains 13 residues. The germline CDR1 and CDR2 sequences are SGHAT and FQDESV (reference sequence). CDR3 in amino acids: CASSLTGSHEQYF. The CDR3 DNA reads as TGTGCCAGCAGCTTGACAGGGAGCCACGAGCAGTACTTC.

The J gene is TRBJ2-3, the V gene TRBV5-1; D is unresolved. Germline V gene data show CDR1 as SGHRS and CDR2 as YFSETQ. This CDR3 contains 12 residues. V lost 4 bases and J lost 6, with 9 bases in between. Written as DNA, the CDR3 is TGCGCCAGCAGCGACGGTTGGGATACGCAGTATTTT. It specifies CASSDGWDTQYF.

The J gene is TRBJ2-6, the V gene TRBV19; 8 bases are a match to TRBD1. The CDR3 has 18 amino acids. CDR1 LNHDA and CDR2 SQIVND come from the germline V gene (reference sequence). Trimming cost V 4 bases and J 0 bases; bases outside gene matches: 8. The CDR3: CASSKGTGANSGANVLTF. CDR3 in DNA: TGTGCCAGTAGTAAAGGGACAGGAGCTAACTCTGGGGCCAACGTCCTGACTTTC.

In this sample, this clone turned up once. This chain uses TRBV19 with TRBJ2-6, with D hard to call. Between the trimmed V and J ends, which lost 7 bases and 2 bases, there was a span of 9 bases. The CDR3 runs 14 residues. From germline, CDR1 is LNHDA and CDR2 SQIVND (reference sequence). The CDR3 is CASTRIAGANVLTF. As DNA, the CDR3 is TGTGCCAGTACCCGGATTGCTGGGGCCAACGTCCTGACTTTC.

The V gene is TRBV19, the J gene TRBJ2-1, with 14 bases fitting TRBD2. Germline V CDR1 and CDR2: LNHDA, SQIVND (reference sequence). V trimming: 4 bases; J trimming: 12 bases; junction bases outside the gene matches: 8. The length of the CDR3 is 15 residues. Here the CDR3 reads CASSTGTSGSSSQFF. The DNA for the CDR3 is TGTGCCAGTAGTACCGGGACTAGCGGGAGCAGTTCGCAGTTCTTC.

The chain carries TRBV29-1 and TRBJ1-2; possibly TRBD1 for D (6 bases). V lost 0 bases to trimming and J lost 2 bases, with 10 bases between them. Germline V gives CDR1 SQVTM, CDR2 ANQGSEA. The CDR3 runs to 14 residues. Written as DNA, the CDR3 is TGCAGCGTTGAAGAGACAGGAATAAACTATGGCTACACCTTC. This encodes CSVEETGINYGYTF.

The genes are TRBV2 and TRBJ1-5, with D unresolved. V lost 3 bases and J lost 1, with 7 bases in between. The germline V gene has CDR1 SNHLY and CDR2 FYNNEI. The CDR3 spans 14 residues. The CDR3 sequence is CASSEGPSNQPQHF. The CDR3 DNA is TGTGCCAGCAGTGAGGGTCCGAGCAATCAGCCCCAGCATTTT.

This sequence joins TRBV4-3 and TRBJ1-5; possible D gene TRBD1, 6 bases. Germline lookup yields CDR1 LGHNA and CDR2 YSLEER. V lost 0 bases to trimming and J lost 5 bases, with 11 bases between them. The CDR3 totals 15 residues. The CDR3 DNA follows: TGCGCCAGCAGCCAAGATGAGGGGGGCCATCAGCCCCAGCATTTT. Protein: CASSQDEGGHQPQHF.

The rearrangement links TRBV29-1 to TRBJ1-1; D is unresolved. V was pared by 3 bases and J by 1 base, with 9 bases between. The CDR3 has 13 amino acids. CDR1 SQVTM and CDR2 ANQGSEA come from the germline V gene. CDR3 residues: CSVEQSWNTEAFF. The CDR3 DNA reads TGCAGCGTTGAGCAATCGTGGAACACTGAAGCTTTCTTT.

The rearrangement links TRBV7-9 to TRBJ1-1, with D maybe TRBD1 (6 bases). Germline CDR1 SEHNR, CDR2 FQNEAQ (reference sequence). V was pared by 8 bases and J by 1 base, with 17 bases between. The CDR3 totals 15 residues. CDR3 sequence: CASDPPQGGNTEAFF. The CDR3 bases are TGTGCCAGCGATCCTCCACAGGGTGGGAACACTGAAGCTTTCTTT.

This clone was seen just once. The gene calls are TRBV28 and TRBJ2-7, with 9 bases aligning to TRBD1. With V trimmed by 3 bases and J by 3 bases, 3 bases remained unmatched. Per the germline V gene, CDR1 is MDHEN and CDR2 is SYDVKM. CDR3 length: 14 residues. CDR3 DNA sequence: TGTGCCAGCAGTTTTACAGGGGGCCGCTACGAGCAGTACTTC. Protein: CASSFTGGRYEQYF.

A single count supports this clone. V is TRBV7-2 and J is TRBJ1-4, with D possibly TRBD1 on 5 matching bases. The V gene's germline CDR1 is SGHTA and CDR2 FQGNSA. There are 15 residues in the CDR3. V was trimmed by 5 bases and J by 5 bases, leaving 15 bases between them. The CDR3 is CASSPRGRENEKLFF. CDR3 nucleotide sequence: TGTGCCAGCAGCCCGCGCGGCAGGGAGAATGAAAAACTGTTTTTT.

The rearrangement uses TRBV18 and TRBJ2-5; D is ambiguous. Deletions cut 3 bases from V and 2 bases from J, with 16 bases between. CDR3 length equals 16 residues. Germline V gives CDR1 KGHSH, CDR2 LQKENI. CDR3 residues: CASSPQEEGLQETQYF. Here the CDR3 DNA reads TGTGCCAGCTCACCGCAGGAAGAAGGTCTACAAGAGACCCAGTACTTC.

As concerns this clone: The sample holds other DNA sequences that translate to the same CDR3. V usage is TRBV2 and J usage is TRBJ2-2; the D gene is possibly TRBD2 (6 bases). The germline gives CDR1 SNHLY, CDR2 FYNNEI. The CDR3 has 14 amino acids. V lost 3 bases, J lost 5 bases, and 10 bases lay in between. The CDR3 DNA reads TGTGCCAGCAGTGACCGGGGGAAGACCGGGGAGCTGTTTTTT. Its translation is CASSDRGKTGELFF.

The chain has TRBV6-5 and TRBJ2-1, with D hard to call. Germline-derived CDR1 and CDR2 are MNHEY and SVGAGI. Trimming shortened V by 7 bases and J by 2 bases, and 9 bases separated the two germline ends. The CDR3 runs 13 residues. In nucleotides, the CDR3 is TGTGCCAGCAAGAACGCCGCCTACAATGAGCAGTTCTTC. It codes for CASKNAAYNEQFF.

In its sample, this clone was seen once. The chain joins TRBV19 to TRBJ1-2; D call uncertain. V lost 3 bases to trimming and J lost 3 bases, with 5 bases between them. The germline CDR1 and CDR2 sequences are LNHDA and SQIVND (reference sequence). The CDR3 has 12 residues. For the CDR3, the DNA is TGTGCCAGTAGTATCCCCTACTATGGCTACACCTTC. It translates to CASSIPYYGYTF.

This clone turned up a few times. The genes are TRBV6-1 and TRBJ1-5; maybe TRBD1 (5 bases). Deletions cut 10 bases from V and 0 bases from J, with 10 bases between. The germline gives CDR1 MNHNS, CDR2 SASEGT. The CDR3 loop spans 13 amino acids. The CDR3 protein is CATRDGSNQPQHF. In DNA form, the CDR3 reads TGTGCCACCCGGGACGGTAGCAATCAGCCCCAGCATTTT.

The chain uses TRBV7-9 and TRBJ2-5; 7 bases are shared with TRBD2. CDR3 length: 17 amino acids. In germline, CDR1 is SEHNR, CDR2 FQNEAQ (reference sequence). The J segment lost 5 bases and the V segment lost 1 base, leaving 13 bases of the junction unmatched. The CDR3 protein is CASSLGGWGRAWETQYF. CDR3 nucleotides: TGTGCCAGCAGCTTAGGAGGTTGGGGGAGGGCTTGGGAGACCCAGTACTTC.

This rearrangement joins TRBV5-1 to TRBJ2-7; 13 bases line up with TRBD2. The CDR3 totals 19 residues. With 0 bases clipped from V and 0 bases from J, the junction kept 9 bases outside the gene matches. Germline V gene sequence: CDR1 SGHRS, CDR2 YFSETQ. CDR3 bases: TGCGCCAGCAGCTTGGTTGGGACTAGCGGGAAAAGTAGCTCCTACGAGCAGTACTTC. This codes for CASSLVGTSGKSSSYEQYF.

Here the CDR3 DNA reads TGCGCCAGCAGCCGGGACAGGGGGCCGAATGAGCAGTTCTTC. This translates into CASSRDRGPNEQFF. V gene TRBV10-1 combines with J gene TRBJ2-1; 12 bases are shared with TRBD1. The ends lost 6 bases at V and 7 bases at J; junction bases unmatched: 4. The germline V gene has CDR1 WNHNN and CDR2 SYGVQD (reference sequence). There are 14 residues in the CDR3.

This clone came up a few times. This chain joins TRBV2 and TRBJ2-2; D might be TRBD2 (7 bases). This CDR3 is built from 16 residues. The V gene lost 7 bases and the J gene lost 3 bases, with 18 bases spanning the gap. CDR1 and CDR2 (germline): SNHLY, FYNNEI. CDR3 in amino acids: CASTLWGGADTGELFF. CDR3 DNA: TGTGCCAGCACCCTATGGGGGGGCGCGGACACCGGGGAGCTGTTTTTT.

This clone was detected only a few times. The rearrangement uses TRBV29-1 and TRBJ1-2, with D possibly matching TRBD1 (5 bases). There are 12 residues in the CDR3. V gave up 3 bases and J gave up 5 bases, with 10 bases separating them. Germline V lookup: CDR1 SQVTM, CDR2 ANQGSEA. This chain's CDR3 is CSVDDSQYGYTF. The CDR3 DNA is TGCAGCGTTGACGACAGCCAGTATGGCTACACCTTC. The complete variable domain, with remaining parts taken from reference TRBV29-1 and TRBJ1-2, reads SAVISQKPSRDICQRGTSLTIQCQVDSQVTMMFWYRQQPGQSLTLIATANQGSEATYESGFVIDKFPISRPNLTFSTLTVSNMSPEDSSIYLCSVDDSQYGYTFGSGTRLTVV.

The chain couples TRBV7-2 to TRBJ2-5; 12 bases align to TRBD2. Germline trimming cut 3 bases from V and 5 bases from J; bases unmatched to any gene: 7. Germline lookup yields CDR1 SGHTA and CDR2 FQGNSA. The CDR3 runs to 16 residues. The CDR3 spells CASSFLLAGGTETQYF. CDR3 coding DNA: TGTGCCAGCAGCTTCTTACTAGCGGGGGGCACGGAGACCCAGTACTTC.

The chain couples TRBV5-6 to TRBJ2-7; tentatively, D is TRBD1 (6 bases). The V gene's germline CDR1 is SGHDT and CDR2 YYEEEE. V shed 0 bases and J shed 2 bases, with 15 bases lying between them. The CDR3 is made up of 16 amino acids. The chain's CDR3 is CASSLVGQTNTYEQYF. The CDR3 DNA reads as TGTGCCAGCAGCTTGGTAGGACAGACCAATACCTACGAGCAGTACTTC.